This T cell receptor (beta chain) comes out of a study of cytomegalovirus exposure and HLA in healthy donors. General study results and limits: Specific recognition of CMV antigens was confirmed in vitro for a few chains (all CMV-associated). Published work reported that the classifier diagnosed cytomegalovirus status with high specificity and sensitivity. According to the study, 150 to 200 TCR beta chains were cytomegalovirus-associated. The TCR clusters that emerged in the first cohort tended, a later analysis found, to co-occur in the approximately 110 validation repertoires.

To note about this clone: The target antigen is unknown.

Using immunoSEQ multiplex PCR, the repertoire was profiled, and TCRdb retains in-frame clones only, with some absent. The table records fewer than 350,000 clones, 70% to 90% of them present only once. Germline-derived CDR1 and CDR2 are MNHEY and SMNVEV (reference sequence). The germline V and J ends were trimmed by 6 bases and 0 bases, with 14 bases remaining between them. This CDR3 region has 16 residues. The source of this sequence is a woman aged 18-30 years in good health and CMV-seronegative. Sequencing was carried out using PBMCs. V and J are TRBV27 and TRBJ2-2; the D gene is possibly TRBD2 (6 bases). This chain's CDR3 is CASRQGGRTNTGELFF. The CDR3 coding sequence is TGTGCCAGCAGACAAGGTGGGAGGACGAACACCGGGGAGCTGTTTTTT.